The 22 T cell receptor beta chains reported below all come from one sample, sequenced in a study of cytomegalovirus exposure and HLA in healthy donors (dated by TCRdb to about 2017). Library preparation was by the immunoSEQ multiplex PCR assay. TCRdb took this table from immuneACCESS and kept in-frame rearrangements with V and J called. Such tables lack part of the clones; where checked against another copy, unresolved V genes explain under half of the gap, and the rest is unexplained. For this sample there are some 150,000 clones; approximately 86% appear just once. The ten largest clones represent about a fifth of the sample. The sequenced sample consisted of PBMCs. These receptors were collected from a man younger than 35 in good health and CMV-seropositive.

V gene TRBV6-5 combines with J gene TRBJ2-1; tentatively, D is TRBD1 (5 bases). This CDR3 is built from 14 residues. V was shortened by 2 bases and J by 8 bases, with 13 bases between the two germline ends. CDR1 and CDR2 (germline): MNHEY, SVGAGI. The CDR3 loop reads CASSYVLGADEQFF. CDR3 DNA: TGTGCCAGCAGTTACGTTCTAGGGGCCGATGAGCAGTTCTTC.

This chain uses TRBV19 with TRBJ2-2, with D unclear. CDR3 length: 18 amino acids. Germline V gene sequence: CDR1 LNHDA, CDR2 SQIVND (reference sequence). The DNA for the CDR3 is TGTGCGACGAGCCCCCGCGGCACCCCCATCCGTCGCACCGGGGAGCTGTTTTTT. It is translated as CATSPRGTPIRRTGELFF.

The gene calls are TRBV10-3 and TRBJ2-2, with 10 nucleotides matching TRBD2. Germline V lookup: CDR1 ENHRY, CDR2 SYGVKD. CDR3 size: 17 residues. Unmatched junction bases numbered 10, after V lost 5 bases and J lost 4 bases. In DNA, the CDR3 is TGTGCCATCAGTACGTCAGCGGGAGGGGTCGGCACCGGGGAGCTGTTTTTT. Protein: CAISTSAGGVGTGELFF.

The chain links TRBV19 to TRBJ2-7; D unresolved. This CDR3 comprises 13 residues. Germline CDR1 and CDR2: LNHDA and SQIVND (reference sequence). V was clipped by 4 bases and J by 2 bases, with 9 bases between them. This chain's CDR3 is CASSKLVAYEQYF. CDR3 DNA sequence: TGTGCCAGTAGTAAGCTGGTCGCCTACGAGCAGTACTTC.

The chain has TRBV19 and TRBJ1-1; 9 bases line up with TRBD1. The germline CDR1 and CDR2 sequences are LNHDA and SQIVND (reference sequence). CDR3 length: 17 residues. After removal of 0 bases from V and 0 bases from J, the junction contained 5 bases not matched to a gene. CDR3 sequence: CASSIERGTGMNTEAFF. CDR3 DNA sequence: TGTGCCAGTAGTATAGAGAGGGGGACAGGGATGAACACTGAAGCTTTCTTT. Full variable domain (remainder filled in from reference TRBV19 and TRBJ1-1): DGGITQSPKYLFRKEGQNVTLSCEQNLNHDAMYWYRQDPGQGLRLIYYSQIVNDFQKGDIAEGYSVSREKKESFPLTVTSAQKNPTAFYLCASSIERGTGMNTEAFFGQGTRLTVV.

The rearrangement joins TRBV5-6 to TRBJ1-4; 8 bases agree with TRBD1. This CDR3 has 15 amino acids. The germline V gene encodes CDR1 SGHDT and CDR2 YYEEEE. With V trimmed by 2 bases and J by 7 bases, 7 bases remained unmatched. This chain's CDR3 is CASSFQGARGEKLFF. Here the CDR3 DNA reads TGTGCCAGCAGCTTCCAGGGGGCGCGCGGTGAAAAACTGTTTTTT.

This clone was recorded at least ten times. The gene calls are TRBV4-2 and TRBJ1-2, with TRBD1 identical over 8 bases. Trimming cost V 3 bases and J 3 bases; bases outside gene matches: 6. CDR3 length: 15 amino acids. Germline V gene data show CDR1 as LGHNA and CDR2 as YNFKEQ. DNA of the CDR3: TGTGCCAGCAGCCAGCGCGGACAGGGCTACTATGGCTACACCTTC. Residues: CASSQRGQGYYGYTF.

The genes are TRBV10-2 and TRBJ1-2; weak D call: TRBD1 (6 bases). From germline, CDR1 is WSHSY and CDR2 SAAADI. Trimming stripped 0 bases from V and 3 bases from J, with 14 bases between. The CDR3 is made up of 16 amino acids. The CDR3 DNA is TGCGCCAGCAGTGAGTCAGGGGGACCCTGGGACTATGGCTACACCTTC. Protein: CASSESGGPWDYGYTF.

The genes are TRBV7-2 and TRBJ1-6; a weak D match, TRBD1 (5 bases). Germline CDR1 and CDR2: SGHTA and FQGNSA. Trimming removed 1 base at V and 11 bases at J, with 9 bases between. The CDR3 has 13 amino acids. The CDR3 DNA is TGTGCCAGCAGCTTAGGGGGGGTTCCACCCCTCCACTTT. Its protein is CASSLGGVPPLHF.

This chain connects TRBV7-2 to TRBJ2-5; 8 bases line up with TRBD2. After removal of 1 base from V and 4 bases from J, the junction contained 14 bases not matched to a gene. The CDR3 has 18 amino acids. In germline, CDR1 is SGHTA, CDR2 FQGNSA. The CDR3 reads CASSLVPSGPRLGETQYF. The CDR3 region has the DNA TGTGCCAGCAGCTTAGTTCCTAGCGGGCCCCGGTTGGGAGAGACCCAGTACTTC. The whole variable domain, remainder taken from reference TRBV7-2 and TRBJ2-5, is GAGVSQSPSNKVTEKGKDVELRCDPISGHTALYWYRQSLGQGLEFLIYFQGNSAPDKSGLPSDRFSAERTGGSVSTLTIQRTQQEDSAVYLCASSLVPSGPRLGETQYFGPGTRLLVL.

The chain combines TRBV6-6 with TRBJ1-1, with D perhaps TRBD1 (6 bases). V was clipped by 10 bases and J by 7 bases, with 13 bases between them. From germline, CDR1 is MNHNY and CDR2 SVGAGI (reference sequence). This CDR3 has 11 residues. The CDR3 loop reads CAIFRGLEAFF. The CDR3 DNA sequence: TGTGCCATCTTCAGGGGCCTTGAAGCTTTCTTT.

The chain employs TRBV7-9 and TRBJ1-2, with 7 bases aligning to TRBD1. Trimming at V came to 5 bases and at J to 4 bases, leaving 4 bases not matched to a gene. The CDR3 covers 13 residues. CDR1 SEHNR and CDR2 FQNEAQ come from the germline V gene (reference sequence). CDR3 in amino acids: CASSQTGFYGYTF. In DNA, the CDR3 is TGTGCCAGCAGCCAGACAGGGTTCTATGGCTACACCTTC.

The V gene is TRBV9, the J gene TRBJ2-2; 9 bases are shared with TRBD1. J was trimmed by 5 bases and V by 3 bases; bases with no gene match: 8. Germline V gene sequence: CDR1 SGDLS, CDR2 YYNGEE. The CDR3 runs to 16 residues. The CDR3 here is CASSAVGTGFTGELFF. CDR3 nucleotides: TGTGCCAGCAGCGCAGTGGGGACAGGGTTTACCGGGGAGCTGTTTTTT.

The gene calls are TRBV4-3 and TRBJ2-5, with a possible D match to TRBD1 (6 bases). CDR3 length: 15 amino acids. V lost 2 bases and J 9 bases, leaving 19 bases between the germline ends. The V gene's germline CDR1 is LGHNA and CDR2 YSLEER. As DNA, the CDR3 is TGCGCCAGCAGCCAATCTCAGACCGGACCAGGGGCCCAGTACTTC. It is translated as CASSQSQTGPGAQYF.

The V call is TRBV5-1, the J call TRBJ1-1; 7 nucleotides agree with TRBD1. CDR3 length equals 15 residues. V lost 4 bases and J lost 1; bases outside the gene matches: 7. Germline V gene lookup returns CDR1 SGHRS and CDR2 YFSETQ. The CDR3 nucleotides read TGCGCCAGCAGCCCGGACAGGTTGAGGAACACTGAAGCTTTCTTT. Translation: CASSPDRLRNTEAFF.

This chain uses TRBV30 with TRBJ2-3; TRBD2 agrees at 14 bases. The V and J ends lost 4 bases and 5 bases, in that order; junction bases with no gene match: 8. Germline V gene data show CDR1 as GTSNPN and CDR2 as SVGIG (reference sequence). The CDR3 loop spans 16 amino acids. DNA of the CDR3: TGTGCCTGGACGACCGGGACTAGCGGGAGTGGAGATACGCAGTATTTT. This sequence encodes CAWTTGTSGSGDTQYF.

The chain combines TRBV4-2 with TRBJ2-3; 9 bases fit TRBD2. Unmatched junction bases numbered 1, after V lost 2 bases and J lost 4 bases. CDR1 is LGHNA, CDR2 YNFKEQ, per germline. The CDR3 totals 14 residues. CDR3 nucleotides: TGTGCCAGCAGCCAAAGCGGGAGGCCAGATACGCAGTATTTT. Protein product: CASSQSGRPDTQYF.

The chain links TRBV15 to TRBJ1-2; weak D call: TRBD1 (6 bases). The CDR3 extends over 16 amino acids. Germline CDR1 and CDR2: LNHNV and YYDKDF (reference sequence). V was pared by 0 bases and J by 8 bases, with 19 bases between. Here the CDR3 reads CATSREWRRTVRGYTF. For the CDR3, the DNA is TGTGCCACCAGCAGAGAATGGAGGAGGACAGTGAGGGGCTACACCTTC.

V and J are TRBV6-5 and TRBJ2-2; D might be TRBD2 (6 bases). Germline lookup yields CDR1 MNHEY and CDR2 SVGAGI. CDR3 size: 15 residues. V was shortened by 3 bases and J by 5 bases, with 13 bases between the two germline ends. CDR3 region: CASSYRAGGTGELFF. The CDR3, as DNA: TGTGCCAGCAGTTATAGGGCTGGGGGGACCGGGGAGCTGTTTTTT.

The chain employs TRBV6-1 and TRBJ1-2, with D tentatively TRBD1 (5 bases). In germline, CDR1 is MNHNS, CDR2 SASEGT. Trimming pared 3 bases from V and 7 bases from J, leaving 21 bases between. The length of the CDR3 is 16 residues. DNA for the CDR3: TGTGCCAGCAGTGATTATGGGACTTTAAAATCGAGTGGCTACACCTTC. This sequence encodes CASSDYGTLKSSGYTF.

V usage is TRBV5-6 and J usage is TRBJ1-2, with 12 bases lining up with TRBD1. The CDR3 runs 15 residues. Trimming removed 3 bases from V and 6 bases from J; junction bases left unmatched: 6. Germline V gene sequence: CDR1 SGHDT, CDR2 YYEEEE. The CDR3 spells CASSYGTGGGDGYTF. CDR3 DNA sequence: TGTGCCAGCAGCTACGGGACAGGGGGCGGCGATGGCTACACCTTC.

The genes are TRBV6-6 and TRBJ1-2; perhaps TRBD1 as D (5 bases). The CDR3 is 14 residues long. Trimming took 0 bases from V and 2 from J, leaving 7 bases between them. Germline CDR1 and CDR2: MNHNY and SVGAGI (reference sequence). The CDR3 bases are TGTGCCAGCAGTTACTCGGCAGGGAACTATGGCTACACCTTC. Its protein product is CASSYSAGNYGYTF.